This T cell receptor beta chain was sequenced during a study of blood T cell repertoires in COVID-19. In the study overall: In each case, the material was cDNA or gDNA derived from T cells, B-cell-depleted T cells, or PBMCs.

The germline V and J ends were trimmed by 7 bases and 4 bases, with 20 bases remaining between them. Looked up from germline, CDR1 is GTSNPN and CDR2 is SVGIG (reference sequence). CDR3 length: 14 amino acids. Sequencing was performed with immunoSEQ multiplex PCR; in TCRdb, only in-frame clones are kept and a portion is missing. Among approximately 70,000 clones, about 89% were seen once, and the ten largest hold about 2.5%. The J gene is TRBJ2-7, the V gene TRBV30, with D possibly being TRBD1 (6 bases). The specimen sequenced was peripheral blood. This receptor was identified in a man aged 50 or older with COVID-19, enrolled during active disease. The CDR3, as DNA: TGTGCCTATATTATTGGGGCCAGGGGTTACGAGCAGTACTTC. As protein: CAYIIGARGYEQYF.